This entry lists 18 T cell receptor beta chains sequenced from one sample in a study of blood T cell repertoires in COVID-19. Data came from immunoSEQ multiplex PCR; TCRdb stores just in-frame clones and leaves some out. This table has fewer than 250,000 clones, around 84% appearing once. What was sequenced was peripheral blood. These receptors originate from a middle-aged man with acute or convalescent COVID-19.

The gene calls are TRBV27 and TRBJ1-6, with TRBD1 matching over 7 bases. After removal of 5 bases from V and 10 bases from J, the junction contained 8 bases not matched to a gene. The CDR3 has 14 residues. The germline CDR1 and CDR2 sequences are MNHEY and SMNVEV (reference sequence). The CDR3 region has the DNA TGTGCCAGCAGTATACAGGGGCGGGGATCACCCCTCCACTTT. Its translation: CASSIQGRGSPLHF.

The V and J genes are TRBV2 and TRBJ2-7; 8 bases agree with TRBD1. Germline CDR1 SNHLY, CDR2 FYNNEI. The CDR3 is 16 residues long. V dropped 2 bases and J dropped 3; count of bases not matched to a gene: 9. CDR3 protein: CASSERGQEVRYEQYF. The CDR3 bases are TGTGCCAGCAGTGAAAGGGGACAGGAGGTCCGCTACGAGCAGTACTTC.

This chain uses TRBV21-1 with TRBJ2-1; TRBD2, the D gene given by the table, was not confirmed from the DNA. TRBV21-1 is designated a pseudogene. This CDR3 comprises 19 residues. CDR3 in amino acids: CASSKNGAGGHTPYNEQFF. The CDR3 nucleotides read TGTGCCAGCAGCAAAAACGGAGCGGGGGGCCACACACCGTACAATGAGCAGTTCTTC.

This clone was found once. V usage is TRBV7-3 and J usage is TRBJ1-2, with D tentatively TRBD1 (5 bases). Between the trimmed V and J ends, which lost 5 bases and 7 bases, there was a span of 23 bases. In germline, CDR1 is SGHTA, CDR2 FQGTGA. This CDR3 contains 16 residues. The CDR3 DNA is TGTGCCAGCAGCCCCAGGCCCGGCCTAACACAGGTTGGCTACACCTTC. Its protein product is CASSPRPGLTQVGYTF.

A single count supports this clone. The rearrangement joins TRBV18 to TRBJ2-7; possibly TRBD2 for D (6 bases). The CDR3 is made up of 17 amino acids. Trimming took 3 bases from V and 2 from J, leaving 20 bases between them. Germline V gene data show CDR1 as KGHSH and CDR2 as LQKENI. The CDR3 reads CASSPTTPTRATYEQYF. CDR3 DNA sequence: TGTGCCAGCTCACCCACTACGCCGACTAGAGCGACCTACGAGCAGTACTTC.

V is TRBV18 and J is TRBJ1-2, with D unresolved. Germline V gene data show CDR1 as KGHSH and CDR2 as LQKENI. The CDR3 spans 15 residues. Trimming cost V 6 bases and J 1 base, with 15 bases left between them. The CDR3 here is CASSPGLSSNYGYTF. The CDR3 bases are TGTGCCAGCTCCCCTGGACTGAGCAGTAACTATGGCTACACCTTC. The whole variable domain, filled in from reference TRBV18 and TRBJ1-2, reads NAGVMQNPRHLVRRRGQEARLRCSPMKGHSHVYWYRQLPEEGLKFMVYLQKENIIDESGMPKERFSAEFPKEGPSILRIQQVVRGDSAAYFCASSPGLSSNYGYTFGSGTRLTVV.

The chain carries TRBV6-5 and TRBJ2-1, with TRBD1 identical over 9 bases. Germline loops: CDR1 MNHEY, CDR2 SVGAGI. This CDR3 region has 14 residues. Trimming at V came to 4 bases and at J to 8 bases, leaving 6 bases not matched to a gene. The CDR3 DNA is TGTGCCAGCAGTTCCGGGACAGGGCCCTATGAGCAGTTCTTC. Protein sequence: CASSSGTGPYEQFF.

CDR3 loop: CAISETGTGETQYF. For the CDR3, the DNA is TGTGCCATCAGTGAAACAGGGACGGGGGAGACCCAGTACTTC. The chain links TRBV10-3 to TRBJ2-5; D perhaps matches TRBD1 (6 bases). V lost 3 bases and J lost 5, with 13 bases in between. The CDR3 covers 14 residues. Germline V gene lookup returns CDR1 ENHRY and CDR2 SYGVKD.

The rearrangement uses TRBV2 and TRBJ1-6; weak D call: TRBD1 (6 bases). The CDR3 runs 13 residues. Trimming removed 5 bases from V and 8 bases from J, with 10 bases in between. Per the germline V gene, CDR1 is SNHLY and CDR2 is FYNNEI. The CDR3 DNA sequence: TGTGCCAGCAGTCGGGGGGGCGATTCACCCCTCCACTTT. Its protein product is CASSRGGDSPLHF. Full variable domain (remainder filled in from reference TRBV2 and TRBJ1-6): EPEVTQTPSHQVTQMGQEVILRCVPISNHLYFYWYRQILGQKVEFLVSFYNNEISEKSEIFDDQFSVERPDGSNFTLKIRSTKLEDSAMYFCASSRGGDSPLHFGNGTRLTVT.

This clone showed up just once. This chain connects TRBV6-5 to TRBJ2-6, with D unresolved. The germline V gene has CDR1 MNHEY and CDR2 SVGAGI. V lost 6 bases, J lost 0 bases, and 9 bases lay in between. The CDR3 runs 15 residues. This CDR3 reads CASRPGYSGANVLTF. CDR3 nucleotide sequence: TGTGCCAGCAGACCAGGTTACTCTGGGGCCAACGTCCTGACTTTC.

This clone was observed a handful of times. The CDR3 is CASSQQGVNQPQHF. CDR3 DNA: TGTGCCAGCAGTCAACAGGGCGTCAATCAGCCCCAGCATTTT. The chain carries TRBV6-5 and TRBJ1-5, with D possibly being TRBD1 (6 bases). Germline CDR1 reads MNHEY; CDR2 reads SVGAGI. CDR3 length: 14 residues. Trimming removed 5 bases from V and 3 bases from J, with 11 bases in between.

V and J are TRBV4-1 and TRBJ2-3; D is undetermined. CDR1 and CDR2 (germline): MGHRA, YSYEKL. The CDR3 spans 16 residues. The V gene lost 1 base and the J gene lost 1 base, with 12 bases spanning the gap. The CDR3 DNA follows: TGCGCCAGCAGCCAAGTTTCCCCACGAGGCACAGATACGCAGTATTTT. It specifies CASSQVSPRGTDTQYF.

The chain links TRBV28 to TRBJ1-5; D unresolved. Germline V gene data show CDR1 as MDHEN and CDR2 as SYDVKM. V dropped 4 bases and J dropped 7 bases, with 5 bases sitting between them. CDR3 length equals 11 residues. The CDR3 spells CASSSRQPQHF. In DNA, the CDR3 is TGTGCCAGCAGTTCTCGGCAGCCCCAGCATTTT.

The chain recombines TRBV2 with TRBJ2-7; D uncertain. Germline V gene sequence: CDR1 SNHLY, CDR2 FYNNEI. The CDR3 has 15 amino acids. Trimming pared 0 bases from V and 2 bases from J, leaving 11 bases between. CDR3 loop: CASSEARQATYEQYF. DNA of the CDR3: TGTGCCAGCAGTGAAGCTCGGCAGGCCACCTACGAGCAGTACTTC.

J is TRBJ2-7 and V is TRBV6-1; 11 nucleotides match TRBD1. The CDR3 totals 15 residues. Germline V lookup: CDR1 MNHNS, CDR2 SASEGT. V lost 3 bases and J lost 9; bases outside the gene matches: 10. CDR3 protein: CASSEPGQGEIGQYF. As DNA, the CDR3 is TGTGCCAGCAGTGAGCCGGGACAGGGGGAAATAGGGCAGTACTTC.

V usage is TRBV4-2 and J usage is TRBJ2-7; 9 nucleotides match TRBD1. This CDR3 has 15 residues. V shed 3 bases, J shed 6 bases, and the junction held 9 bases outside the gene matches. Germline CDR1 is LGHNA and CDR2 is YNFKEQ. CDR3 in amino acids: CASSQMGQGMGEQYF. The CDR3 DNA sequence: TGTGCCAGCAGCCAGATGGGACAGGGAATGGGCGAGCAGTACTTC.

This clone was counted between two and nine times. This chain links TRBV30 with TRBJ2-5; 15 nucleotides line up with TRBD2. This CDR3 is 15 amino acids long. Germline V gene sequence: CDR1 GTSNPN, CDR2 SVGIG (reference sequence). V trimming: 2 bases; J trimming: 7 bases; junction bases outside the gene matches: 5. As DNA, the CDR3 is TGTGCCTGGAGTAGGACTAGCGGGGGGGCCGGGACCCAGTACTTC. This gives the protein CAWSRTSGGAGTQYF.

The chain combines TRBV9 with TRBJ2-1; 10 bases match TRBD2. Trimming at V came to 1 base and at J to 7 bases, leaving 5 bases not matched to a gene. The CDR3 is made up of 15 amino acids. Germline V gene lookup returns CDR1 SGDLS and CDR2 YYNGEE. This CDR3 reads CASSVSGGAGNEQFF. In nucleotides, the CDR3 is TGTGCCAGCAGCGTAAGCGGGGGGGCTGGGAATGAGCAGTTCTTC.